This TCR beta chain is from a study of CD8 T cells in Susac syndrome. This clonotype appeared a single time. The authors reverse transcribed roughly 0.5 to 1 ug RNA with random hexamers. TCRdb recomputed calls from the immunoSEQ multiplex PCR reads with MiXCR, one row per CDR3 protein. The table lists 170,000 or so distinct CDR3 sequences, 94% of them singletons, with roughly 0.12% in the top ten. CDR3 length: 17 residues. V was shortened by 3 bases and J by 5 bases, with 22 bases between the two germline ends. Sequencing of TCR beta was undertaken in CD8+ and CD4+ T cells derived from blood. Sequenced input: CD4+ T cells from PBMCs. The chain carries TRBV12-3 or TRBV12-4 and TRBJ1-2; D not certain. The receptor was isolated from a human donor with Susac syndrome. DNA of the CDR3: TGTGCCAGCAGTTTGAGACGTGGCCTTTCTGGACCTTATGGCTACACCTTC. Protein sequence: CASSLRRGLSGPYGYTF.